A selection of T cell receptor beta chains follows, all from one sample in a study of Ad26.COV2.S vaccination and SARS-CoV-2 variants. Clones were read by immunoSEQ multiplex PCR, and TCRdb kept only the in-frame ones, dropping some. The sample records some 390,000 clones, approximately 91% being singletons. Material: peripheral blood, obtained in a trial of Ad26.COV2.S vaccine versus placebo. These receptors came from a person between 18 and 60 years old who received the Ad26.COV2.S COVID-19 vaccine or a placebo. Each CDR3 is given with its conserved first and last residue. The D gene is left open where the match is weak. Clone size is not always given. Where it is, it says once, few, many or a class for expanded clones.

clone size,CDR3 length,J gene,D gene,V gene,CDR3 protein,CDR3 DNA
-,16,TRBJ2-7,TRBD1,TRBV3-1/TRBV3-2,CASSQNIRDRSYEQYF,TGTGCCAGCAGCCAGAATATCCGGGACAGGAGTTACGAGCAGTACTTC
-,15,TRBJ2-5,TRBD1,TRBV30,CAWSVRDRGQETQYF,TGTGCCTGGAGTGTACGGGACAGGGGGCAAGAGACCCAGTACTTC
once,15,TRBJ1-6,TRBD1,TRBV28,CASSLWGDRNSPLHF,TGTGCCAGCAGTTTATGGGGGGACAGAAATTCACCCCTCCACTTT
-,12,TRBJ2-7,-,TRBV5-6,CASSPGQNEQYF,TGTGCCAGCAGCCCTGGACAGAACGAGCAGTACTTC
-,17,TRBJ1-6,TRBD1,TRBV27,CASSLSSGTGANSPLHF,TGTGCCAGCAGTTTATCATCCGGGACAGGGGCCAATTCACCCCTCCACTTT
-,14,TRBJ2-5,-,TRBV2,CASSDLVTGETQYF,TGTGCCAGCAGTGACCTTGTGACTGGGGAGACCCAGTACTTC
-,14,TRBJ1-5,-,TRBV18,CASSGTDKNQPQHF,TGTGCCAGCTCAGGGACCGATAAAAATCAGCCCCAGCATTTT
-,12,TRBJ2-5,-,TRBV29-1,CSVDHKQETQYF,TGCAGCGTTGATCATAAACAAGAGACCCAGTACTTC
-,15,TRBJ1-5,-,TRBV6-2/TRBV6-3,CASRPGEGEYKPQHF,TGTGCCAGCAGGCCTGGGGAGGGCGAGTATAAGCCCCAGCATTTT
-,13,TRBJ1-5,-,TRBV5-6,CASSLGTNQPQHF,TGTGCCAGCAGCTTGGGTACTAATCAGCCCCAGCATTTT
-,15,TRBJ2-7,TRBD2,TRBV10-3,CAIRSRGRSVDEQYF,TGTGCCATCAGAAGCCGCGGGAGGTCCGTGGACGAGCAGTACTTC
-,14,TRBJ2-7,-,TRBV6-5,CASNITDSLGEQYF,TGTGCCAGCAACATAACGGACAGCTTAGGCGAGCAGTACTTC
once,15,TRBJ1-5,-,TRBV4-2,CASSQDGTSNQPQHF,TGTGCCAGCAGCCAAGACGGAACTAGCAATCAGCCCCAGCATTTT
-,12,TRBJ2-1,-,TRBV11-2,CASSLDRGEQFF,TGTGCCAGCAGCTTAGATCGGGGTGAGCAGTTCTTC
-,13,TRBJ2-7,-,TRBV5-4,CASSRGGAAEQYF,TGTGCCAGCAGCAGGGGGGGGGCGGCCGAGCAGTACTTC
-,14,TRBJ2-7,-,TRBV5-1,CASSLDRFSYEQYF,TGCGCCAGCAGCTTGGACCGGTTCTCCTACGAGCAGTACTTC
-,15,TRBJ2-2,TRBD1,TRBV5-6,CASSKGQLNTGELFF,TGTGCCAGCAGCAAGGGACAGCTGAACACCGGGGAGCTGTTTTTT
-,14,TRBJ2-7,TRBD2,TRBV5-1,CASSSAGVTYEQYF,TGCGCCAGCAGCTCAGCGGGAGTAACCTACGAGCAGTACTTC